Following are 23 T cell receptor beta chains from one sample sequenced in a study of T cells in women clearing cervical HPV infection. Using immunoSEQ multiplex PCR, the repertoire was profiled, and TCRdb retains in-frame clones only, with some absent. This specimen shows some 25,000 clones; the ten leading clones hold roughly 3.7%. The source material was blood buffy coat. These receptor sequences come from a woman aged 18 to 75 with a cervical HPV16 infection that either progressed to CIN3+ or cleared (not recorded which).

Concerning this clone: The read terminates 3 residues before the CDR3 end, so the remaining end is supplied by the germline J gene. The chain links TRBV6-1 to TRBJ1-6; D remains ambiguous. V dropped 2 bases and J dropped 7 bases, with 12 bases sitting between them. Germline V gene data show CDR1 as MNHNS and CDR2 as SASEGT. This CDR3 spans 15 amino acids. The CDR3 region is CASSELAVRNSPLHF. The part of the CDR3 DNA that was read is TGTGCCAGCAGTGAACTGGCAGTTCGAAATTCACCC.

As concerns this clone: The missing CDR3 end, 3 residues past where the read stops, is filled in from the germline J gene. V gene TRBV7-2 combines with J gene TRBJ1-2; no clear D gene. The CDR3 totals 12 residues. V shed 5 bases and J shed 4 bases, with 8 bases lying between them. Looked up from germline, CDR1 is SGHTA and CDR2 is FQGNSA. The CDR3 reads CASSAEVYGYTF. The CDR3 DNA, read in part, is TGTGCCAGCAGCGCTGAGGTCTATGGC.

About this clone itself: Coverage ceases 3 residues before the CDR3 finishes, and the germline J gene fills in the end. The chain joins TRBV5-6 to TRBJ2-1; TRBD2 is a possible D gene (5 bases). The germline V and J ends were trimmed by 2 bases and 3 bases, with 12 bases remaining between them. CDR1 is SGHDT, CDR2 YYEEEE, per germline. The CDR3 spans 15 residues. This CDR3 reads CASSFGRGVYNEQFF. The sequenced part of the CDR3 DNA is TGTGCCAGCAGCTTCGGACGGGGAGTCTACAATGAG.

Of note for this clone: The read finishes 3 residues shy of the CDR3 end, and the germline J gene is used to complete it. This chain uses TRBV29-1 with TRBJ2-7, with TRBD1 matching 11 bases. The CDR3 has 16 residues. Germline V CDR1 and CDR2: SQVTM, ANQGSEA. V shed 3 bases and J 5 bases; nucleotides not matched to a gene: 12. The covered CDR3 bases are TGCAGCGTTGATCGGACAGGGGGCCCTTCCTGGGACGAG. Its translation is CSVDRTGGPSWDE. The CDR3 reads in full as CSVDRTGGPSWDEQYF.

To note about this clone: The CDR3 end lies 3 residues beyond the end of the read and is filled in from the germline J gene. The V gene is TRBV9, the J gene TRBJ2-5, with TRBD2 identical over 10 bases. This CDR3 is built from 18 residues. J gave up 2 bases and V 0 bases, and 10 bases lay outside the gene matches. Germline V gene sequence: CDR1 SGDLS, CDR2 YYNGEE. CDR3 DNA (partial): TGTGCCAGCAGCGTAGCGCCCATCATGACTAGCGGGCAAGAGACC. Translating gives CASSVAPIMTSGQET. The complete CDR3 reads CASSVAPIMTSGQETQYF.

Concerning this clone itself: The read comes to an end 3 residues before the CDR3 does, leaving the germline J gene to fill in the end. This chain joins TRBV11-2 and TRBJ2-1; D is uncertain. The V and J ends lost 1 base and 9 bases respectively, with 13 bases between them. The CDR3 consists of 14 residues. The germline gives CDR1 SGHAT, CDR2 FQNNGV. The part of the CDR3 DNA that was read is TGTGCCAGCAGCTTAGGCCCGCTGGCCGCTGAG. Protein sequence: CASSLGPLAAE. The full CDR3 is CASSLGPLAAEQFF. Variable domain in full (rest from reference TRBV11-2 and TRBJ2-1): EAGVAQSPRYKIIEKRQSVAFWCNPISGHATLYWYQQILGQGPKLLIQFQNNGVVDDSQLPKDRFSAERLKGVDSTLKIQPAKLEDSAVYLCASSLGPLAAEQFFGPGTRLTVL.

CDR3 loop: CASSPGTGSGNTIYF. The DNA read from the CDR3 is TGTGCCAGCAGCCCGGGGACAGGCTCTGGAAACACC. V is TRBV7-6 and J is TRBJ1-3; 8 positions match TRBD1. The CDR3 end is not reached by the read, which stops 3 residues before it; the germline J gene fills it in. V was clipped by 5 bases and J by 0 bases; unmatched bases: 3. CDR3 length: 15 residues. In germline, CDR1 is SGHVS, CDR2 FNYEAQ.

Regarding this clone: The read ends 3 residues before the CDR3 terminus; that terminus is restored from the germline J gene. This chain connects TRBV6-2 or TRBV6-3 to TRBJ1-1; 10 bases match TRBD1. Germline CDR1 and CDR2: MNHEY and SVGEGT. V gave up 7 bases and J gave up 6 bases; unmatched junction bases: 5. The CDR3 contains 13 residues. The CDR3 loop is CASKRQGASEAFF. The DNA read from the CDR3 is TGTGCCAGCAAAAGACAGGGGGCCTCTGAA.

CDR3 DNA, as far as it was read: TGTGCCAGCAGAGGACAGGGGGGGAACTATGGC. As protein: CASRGQGGNYG. The entire CDR3 protein is CASRGQGGNYGYTF. The gene calls are TRBV2 and TRBJ1-2, with 10 nucleotides matching TRBD1. Read sequence stops 3 residues before the CDR3 end, and the germline J gene provides the missing end. The germline CDR1 and CDR2 sequences are SNHLY and FYNNEI. The length of the CDR3 is 14 residues. The junction had 3 bases not matched to a gene; V was cut back by 6 bases and J by 2 bases. The full variable domain, with the rest looked up from reference TRBV2 and TRBJ1-2, is EPEVTQTPSHQVTQMGQEVILRCVPISNHLYFYWYRQILGQKVEFLVSFYNNEISEKSEIFDDQFSVERPDGSNFTLKIRSTKLEDSAMYFCASRGQGGNYGYTFGSGTRLTVV.

On this clone itself: Sequencing ends 3 residues short of the CDR3 end; the germline J gene provides the rest. The chain couples TRBV19 to TRBJ2-5, with 7 bases matching TRBD2. The CDR3 contains 17 residues. Germline loops: CDR1 LNHDA, CDR2 SQIVND (reference sequence). This CDR3 reads CASSIGSTSSFTDTQYF. CDR3 bases read: TGTGCCAGTAGTATAGGGTCGACTAGCTCCTTCACAGATACC.

About this clone: The sequence runs out 3 residues before the end of the CDR3; the remainder is reconstructed from the germline J gene. The rearrangement links TRBV6-2 or TRBV6-3 to TRBJ2-3; 7 bases map to TRBD2. Looked up from germline, CDR1 is MNHEY and CDR2 is SVGEGT. The CDR3 is 16 residues long. Here the CDR3 reads CASSSGSGEGYQPQYF. The sequenced CDR3 bases are TGTGCCAGCAGTTCGGGGTCGGGGGAGGGTTATCAGCCG.

Comments on this clone: The read gets to within 3 residues of the CDR3 end, and the germline J gene fills in the rest. The rearrangement links TRBV5-5 to TRBJ2-3, with a weak D call TRBD2 (5 bases). The CDR3 length is 14 residues. The V gene lost 4 bases and the J gene lost 4 bases, with 13 bases spanning the gap. Germline CDR1 reads SGHKS; CDR2 reads YYEKEE (reference sequence). Partial CDR3 DNA: TGTGCCAGCAGCCCCCATGAGGGTGCAGATACG. As protein: CASSPHEGADT. The entire CDR3 protein is CASSPHEGADTQYF. Full variable domain (remainder filled in from reference TRBV5-5 and TRBJ2-3): DAGVTQSPTHLIKTRGQQVTLRCSPISGHKSVSWYQQVLGQGPQFIFQYYEKEERGRGNFPDRFSARQFPNYSSELNVNALLLGDSALYLCASSPHEGADTQYFGPGTRLTVL.

Note on this clone: The read finishes 3 residues shy of the CDR3 end, and the germline J gene is used to complete it. The chain employs TRBV5-1 and TRBJ2-1, with 7 bases that match TRBD1. The J segment lost 3 bases and the V segment lost 0 bases, leaving 3 bases of the junction unmatched. Germline V CDR1 and CDR2: SGHRS, YFSETQ. CDR3 length: 15 residues. The sequenced part of the CDR3 DNA is TGCGCCAGCAGCTTGGGCCCAGGGGGCTACAATGAG. As protein: CASSLGPGGYNE. The entire CDR3 protein is CASSLGPGGYNEQFF.

CDR3 residues: CASGLVLAGASYEQYF. CDR3 DNA, as far as it was read: TGTGCTAGTGGTTTGGTACTAGCGGGGGCCTCCTACGAG. This rearrangement joins TRBV12-5 to TRBJ2-7; 11 nucleotides match TRBD2. The read gets to within 3 residues of the CDR3 end, and the germline J gene fills in the rest. Germline V gives CDR1 LGHNT, CDR2 FRNRAP. CDR3 length equals 16 residues. The V gene end was trimmed by 0 bases and the J gene end by 0 bases; junction bases not matched to a gene: 1.

CDR3 DNA, as far as it was read: TGTGCCATTAGGGACATGAACACTGAA. It translates to CAIRDMNTE. The full-length CDR3 reads as CAIRDMNTEAFF. The chain combines TRBV2 with TRBJ1-1, with D perhaps TRBD1 (6 bases). The read comes to an end 3 residues before the CDR3 does, leaving the germline J gene to fill in the end. Deletions cut 10 bases from V and 0 bases from J, with 9 bases between. The CDR3 length is 12 residues. CDR1 is SNHLY and CDR2 is FYNNEI in the germline V gene.

Concerning this clone itself: The CDR3 goes on 3 residues after the read ends, and that part is filled in from the germline J gene. The V and J genes are TRBV10-3 and TRBJ2-3, with 7 positions matching TRBD1. The V segment lost 9 bases and the J segment 0 bases; nucleotides outside the gene matches: 6. The length of the CDR3 is 14 residues. Germline-derived CDR1 and CDR2 are ENHRY and SYGVKD. Partial CDR3 DNA: TGTGCCATTAAGGGGGCCTTTAGCACAGATACG. Translated, it gives CAIKGAFSTDT. The whole CDR3 protein reads CAIKGAFSTDTQYF.

With respect to this clone: A junction boundary mismatches the germline segment, possibly from a read error. The sequence runs out 3 residues before the end of the CDR3; the remainder is reconstructed from the germline J gene. The V gene is TRBV4-2, the J gene TRBJ1-2; 11 bases line up with TRBD1. Germline assignment: CDR1 LGHNA and CDR2 YNFKEQ. CDR3 size: 15 residues. CDR3 residues: CASSPRTGGIYGYTF. The part of the CDR3 DNA that was read is TGCGCCAGCAGCCCCCGGACAGGGGGCATCTATGGC.

Of note for this clone: Sequencing ends 3 residues short of the CDR3 end; the germline J gene provides the rest. This chain joins TRBV19 and TRBJ1-2; D is perhaps TRBD1 (6 bases). The germline gives CDR1 LNHDA, CDR2 SQIVND (reference sequence). The CDR3 has 15 amino acids. V lost 1 base, J lost 2 bases, and 11 bases lay in between. Partial CDR3 DNA: TGTGCCAGTAGTATAGTTGGGACAATCAACTATGGC. As protein: CASSIVGTINYG. The CDR3 in its entirety is CASSIVGTINYGYTF.

Concerning this clone: The CDR3 is cut off 3 residues early in the read; its end comes from the germline J gene. The J gene is TRBJ1-3, the V gene TRBV7-2; D possibly corresponds to TRBD1 (6 bases). Trimming stripped 7 bases from V and 2 bases from J, with 9 bases between. From germline, CDR1 is SGHTA and CDR2 FQGNSA. The CDR3 totals 13 residues. The CDR3 loop is CASTGQTGNTIYF. CDR3 DNA (partial): TGTGCCAGCACGGGACAAACTGGAAACACC.

For this clone: The sequence runs out 3 residues before the end of the CDR3; the remainder is reconstructed from the germline J gene. The chain carries TRBV7-2 and TRBJ1-1; TRBD1 is a possible D gene (5 bases). Germline V gene sequence: CDR1 SGHTA, CDR2 FQGNSA. This CDR3 spans 13 amino acids. V was trimmed by 1 base and J by 5 bases, leaving 8 bases between them. The sequenced CDR3 bases are TGTGCCAGCAGCTTAGGGGGGGAGACTGAA. Translated: CASSLGGETE. The whole CDR3 is CASSLGGETEAFF. Combining the CDR3 with reference TRBV7-2 and TRBJ1-1 gives the whole variable domain GAGVSQSPSNKVTEKGKDVELRCDPISGHTALYWYRQSLGQGLEFLIYFQGNSAPDKSGLPSDRFSAERTGGSVSTLTIQRTQQEDSAVYLCASSLGGETEAFFGQGTRLTVV.

About this clone itself: Read coverage stops 3 residues before the CDR3 terminus; the germline J gene supplies the remainder. The genes are TRBV6-2 or TRBV6-3 and TRBJ1-2; D unresolved. V lost 6 bases, J lost 6 bases, and 14 bases lay in between. CDR1 and CDR2 from the germline V gene are MNHEY and SVGEGT. The CDR3 spans 13 residues. The CDR3 bases that were read are TGTGCCAGCAGCCGCTCGAGGCAGGATGGC. This translates into CASSRSRQDG. The full-length CDR3 reads as CASSRSRQDGYTF.

Of note for this clone: Read sequence stops 3 residues before the CDR3 end, and the germline J gene provides the missing end. The rearrangement uses TRBV12-3 or TRBV12-4 and TRBJ1-1; no definite D call. V shed 3 bases and J shed 4 bases, with 9 bases lying between them. This CDR3 is built from 13 residues. The CDR3 bases that were read are TGTGCCAGCAGTTTGCGGGTGAGCACTGAA. Translation gives CASSLRVSTE. The full CDR3 is CASSLRVSTEAFF.

Concerning this clone itself: Read data end 3 residues before the CDR3 end; the end is taken from the germline J gene. The chain carries TRBV30 and TRBJ2-1; 12 nucleotides line up with TRBD2. J was trimmed by 3 bases and V by 0 bases; bases with no gene match: 0. Per the germline V gene, CDR1 is GTSNPN and CDR2 is SVGIG (reference sequence). This CDR3 comprises 15 residues. This CDR3 reads CAWSVLAGGYNEQFF. The DNA read from the CDR3 is TGTGCCTGGAGTGTACTAGCGGGGGGCTACAATGAG. The whole variable domain, filled in from reference TRBV30 and TRBJ2-1, reads SQTIHQWPATLVQPVGSPLSLECTVEGTSNPNLYWYRQAAGRGLQLLFYSVGIGQISSEVPQNLSASRPQDRQFILSSKKLLLSDSGFYLCAWSVLAGGYNEQFFGPGTRLTVL.